This entry lists 24 T cell receptor beta chains sequenced from one sample in a study of vaccination effects on CD4 cells after COVID-19. Isolation of CD4+ T cells took place after less than 12 days of culture. Their recognized antigens are unknown. TCRdb keeps only in-frame clones here, not all; method: immunoSEQ multiplex PCR. Of tens of thousands of clones listed, less than 75% are singletons. The source was CD4+ T cells from PBMCs cultured without peptide, collected before COVID-19 vaccination. Receptor source: a human donor who received a COVID-19 vaccine.

The chain joins TRBV6-6 to TRBJ2-2; 8 bases align to TRBD2. The CDR3 sequence is 16 residues long. Trimming cost V 2 bases and J 5 bases; bases outside gene matches: 7. Germline-derived CDR1 and CDR2 are MNHNY and SVGAGI (reference sequence). This CDR3 is CASSYGASGLTGELFF. The DNA of the CDR3 is TGTGCCAGCAGTTACGGGGCTAGCGGGTTGACCGGGGAGCTGTTTTTT.

The chain carries TRBV15 and TRBJ2-7; the D is unclear. V was pared by 8 bases and J by 1 base, with 9 bases between. The germline gives CDR1 LNHNV, CDR2 YYDKDF (reference sequence). This CDR3 has 12 residues. The CDR3 loop is CATSKGSYEQYF. CDR3 nucleotides: TGTGCCACCTCGAAAGGGTCCTACGAGCAGTACTTC.

The chain links TRBV3-1 (or the pseudogene TRBV3-2) to TRBJ2-2; no firm D call. The CDR3 runs 15 residues. V was trimmed by 1 base and J by 5 bases, leaving 11 bases between them. Germline CDR1 and CDR2: LGHDT and YNNKEL (reference sequence). CDR3 nucleotides: TGTGCCAGCAGCCAAGTTGTGGGTAGGACCGGGGAGCTGTTTTTT. Translating it yields CASSQVVGRTGELFF.

The chain recombines TRBV2 with TRBJ2-5, with 10 bases fitting TRBD1. Germline V gives CDR1 SNHLY, CDR2 FYNNEI. V was clipped by 6 bases and J by 7 bases; unmatched bases: 8. The CDR3 covers 14 residues. The DNA for the CDR3 is TGTGCCAGCAGGGACCGGGACAGGGGAGCGACCCAGTACTTC. This translates into CASRDRDRGATQYF.

This sequence joins TRBV29-1 and TRBJ1-1; D might be TRBD1 (6 bases). Germline V gene lookup returns CDR1 SQVTM and CDR2 ANQGSEA. CDR3 length equals 12 residues. Trimming removed 7 bases at V and 5 bases at J, with 14 bases between. In DNA, the CDR3 is TGCAGCGCTCGAGGGGGGAGTACTGAAGCTTTCTTT. It codes for CSARGGSTEAFF.

The CDR3 sequence: CASSSLRGTDTQYF. Here the CDR3 DNA reads TGTGCCAGCAGCTCCCTACGGGGTACAGATACGCAGTATTTT. The chain joins TRBV7-8 to TRBJ2-3; tentatively, D is TRBD2 (5 bases). Germline CDR1 is SGHVS and CDR2 is FQNEAQ. The V gene lost 4 bases and the J gene lost 3 bases, with 11 bases spanning the gap. The CDR3 is made up of 14 amino acids.

The rearrangement joins TRBV4-1 to TRBJ1-1, with 7 bases fitting TRBD1. CDR3 size: 15 residues. The J segment lost 1 base and the V segment lost 5 bases, leaving 7 bases of the junction unmatched. Looked up from germline, CDR1 is MGHRA and CDR2 is YSYEKL. The CDR3 coding sequence is TGCGCCAGCAGCAGGACCGGGACAGAGAACACTGAAGCTTTCTTT. Residues: CASSRTGTENTEAFF.

The genes are TRBV7-9 and TRBJ2-3, with D perhaps matching TRBD1 (5 bases). Trimming removed 4 bases at V and 1 base at J, with 12 bases between. Per the germline V gene, CDR1 is SEHNR and CDR2 is FQNEAQ (reference sequence). The CDR3 is 15 residues long. The CDR3 spells CASSSDRARTDTQYF. The CDR3 bases are TGTGCCAGCAGCTCAGACAGAGCCCGCACAGATACGCAGTATTTT.

This clone was detected a few times. The chain recombines TRBV7-9 with TRBJ1-6; 10 bases match TRBD1. This CDR3 contains 15 residues. The ends lost 1 base at V and 13 bases at J; junction bases unmatched: 7. Germline V gene sequence: CDR1 SEHNR, CDR2 FQNEAQ (reference sequence). The CDR3, as DNA: TGTGCCAGCAGCTTAGGGGGGACAGGGGTTTTTCCCCTCCACTTT. Amino acid sequence: CASSLGGTGVFPLHF.

This chain joins TRBV10-2 and TRBJ2-7, with 10 bases aligning to TRBD2. From germline, CDR1 is WSHSY and CDR2 SAAADI. The CDR3 sequence is 14 residues long. V dropped 6 bases and J dropped 3; count of bases not matched to a gene: 5. The CDR3, as DNA: TGCGCCAGCAGGGAAGCGGGGGGGTTCTACGAGCAGTACTTC. It is translated as CASREAGGFYEQYF.

The chain combines TRBV27 with TRBJ2-1, with 9 nucleotides matching TRBD1. The V gene end was trimmed by 6 bases and the J gene end by 5 bases; junction bases not matched to a gene: 5. This CDR3 spans 14 amino acids. Germline V gene lookup returns CDR1 MNHEY and CDR2 SMNVEV (reference sequence). The CDR3 region has the DNA TGTGCCAGCAGCCGGGACAGGGACCACAATGAGCAGTTCTTC. Translation gives CASSRDRDHNEQFF.

This chain links TRBV30 with TRBJ1-6; D unclear. Looked up from germline, CDR1 is GTSNPN and CDR2 is SVGIG (reference sequence). The CDR3 is 16 residues long. Trimming stripped 0 bases from V and 7 bases from J, with 16 bases between. This chain's CDR3 is CAWSVARVSWNSPLHF. CDR3 nucleotides: TGTGCCTGGAGTGTAGCTAGGGTTTCATGGAATTCACCCCTCCACTTT. The whole variable domain, filled in from reference TRBV30 and TRBJ1-6, reads SQTIHQWPATLVQPVGSPLSLECTVEGTSNPNLYWYRQAAGRGLQLLFYSVGIGQISSEVPQNLSASRPQDRQFILSSKKLLLSDSGFYLCAWSVARVSWNSPLHFGNGTRLTVT.

This clone occurred once. The chain joins TRBV6-1 to TRBJ2-6; D is unresolved. This CDR3 is built from 15 residues. Trimming removed 2 bases at V and 4 bases at J, with 9 bases between. The germline gives CDR1 MNHNS, CDR2 SASEGT. The CDR3 is CASSERVPGANVLTF. The CDR3 bases are TGTGCCAGCAGTGAACGAGTACCCGGGGCCAACGTCCTGACTTTC.

The V call is TRBV4-1, the J call TRBJ2-3; 11 bases agree with TRBD2. J gave up 4 bases and V 0 bases, and 6 bases lay outside the gene matches. CDR1 MGHRA and CDR2 YSYEKL come from the germline V gene. The CDR3 is 17 amino acids. This CDR3 is CASSQDRSGGAPDTQYF. As DNA, the CDR3 is TGCGCCAGCAGCCAAGATCGTAGCGGGGGGGCCCCAGATACGCAGTATTTT.

The rearrangement uses TRBV5-1 and TRBJ1-4; a possible D gene is TRBD1 (6 bases). The V and J ends lost 0 bases and 11 bases respectively, with 11 bases between them. The CDR3 covers 13 residues. Germline CDR1 reads SGHRS; CDR2 reads YFSETQ. The CDR3 coding sequence is TGCGCCAGCAGCTTGGACAGGGCGGGGAAACTGTTTTTT. It yields the protein CASSLDRAGKLFF.

The chain carries TRBV7-2 and TRBJ1-2; 8 positions match TRBD1. There are 15 residues in the CDR3. CDR1 and CDR2 from the germline V gene are SGHTA and FQGNSA. V gave up 3 bases and J gave up 1 base; unmatched junction bases: 4. DNA for the CDR3: TGTGCCAGCAGCTTCACAGGGGGAGTTAACTATGGCTACACCTTC. Protein: CASSFTGGVNYGYTF.

This clone was counted a few times. The chain uses TRBV6-1 and TRBJ2-4, with D possibly being TRBD1 (6 bases). This CDR3 is 15 amino acids long. CDR1 and CDR2 from the germline V gene are MNHNS and SASEGT. Trimming pared 3 bases from V and 8 bases from J, leaving 17 bases between. CDR3 in amino acids: CASSDRRGKGDIQYF. CDR3 nucleotides: TGTGCCAGCAGTGACCGCAGGGGTAAAGGAGACATTCAGTACTTC.

The chain uses TRBV11-2 and TRBJ1-5; tentatively, D is TRBD1 (6 bases). The V gene's germline CDR1 is SGHAT and CDR2 FQNNGV. The CDR3 is made up of 16 amino acids. V dropped 5 bases and J dropped 6 bases, with 20 bases sitting between them. DNA of the CDR3: TGTGCCAGCAGCCGAGGGGGACGGGGCGCGGGTCAGCCCCAGCATTTT. Protein sequence: CASSRGGRGAGQPQHF.

This chain uses TRBV5-6 with TRBJ1-3, with D tentatively TRBD1 (5 bases). Germline V gene data show CDR1 as SGHDT and CDR2 as YYEEEE. CDR3 length: 14 amino acids. The germline V and J ends were trimmed by 6 bases and 1 base, with 11 bases remaining between them. CDR3 sequence (DNA): TGTGCCAGCACCCCTTGGGGGTCTGGAAACACCATATATTTT. It codes for CASTPWGSGNTIYF.

The rearrangement uses TRBV11-2 and TRBJ1-4, with 8 bases lining up with TRBD1. Germline CDR1 and CDR2: SGHAT and FQNNGV. CDR3 length: 16 amino acids. V was pared by 0 bases and J by 8 bases, with 8 bases of the junction left unmatched. In nucleotides, the CDR3 is TGTGCCAGCAGCTTAGACCACAGGGGGGGGCGAGAAAAACTGTTTTTT. As protein: CASSLDHRGGREKLFF.

The CDR3 DNA reads TGTGCCAGCAGCCGGGATTACGAGCAGTACTTC. It encodes CASSRDYEQYF. The chain links TRBV11-3 to TRBJ2-7; tentative D call: TRBD2 (5 bases). The germline CDR1 and CDR2 sequences are SGHNT and YENEEA. V gave up 5 bases and J gave up 4 bases, with 6 bases separating them. This CDR3 is 11 amino acids long.

The rearrangement links TRBV3-1 (or the pseudogene TRBV3-2) to TRBJ2-2; TRBD1 aligns across 8 bases. The CDR3 has 16 residues. V shed 4 bases, J shed 6 bases, and the junction held 10 bases outside the gene matches. CDR1 is LGHDT and CDR2 is YNNKEL in the germline V gene (reference sequence). In DNA form, the CDR3 reads TGTGCCAGCAGCCCCTCCGGGACAGGCACCGCCGGGGAGCTGTTTTTT. As protein: CASSPSGTGTAGELFF.

The CDR3 DNA is TGTGCTAGTGGTTTGGTACTTGGACAGTCTAGGACCTACGAGCAGTACTTC. Protein sequence: CASGLVLGQSRTYEQYF. The chain couples TRBV12-5 to TRBJ2-7; perhaps TRBD1 as D (6 bases). Trimming removed 0 bases from V and 2 bases from J, with 17 bases in between. The germline CDR1 and CDR2 sequences are LGHNT and FRNRAP. This CDR3 has 17 amino acids.

This rearrangement joins TRBV19 to TRBJ2-1, with 9 bases that match TRBD2. V shed 1 base and J 9 bases; nucleotides not matched to a gene: 13. CDR1 is LNHDA, CDR2 SQIVND, per germline (reference sequence). The CDR3 sequence is 17 residues long. CDR3 loop: CASSIVFSSGGRGEQFF. As DNA, the CDR3 is TGTGCCAGTAGTATAGTTTTCTCGAGCGGGGGGCGGGGTGAGCAGTTCTTC.